This T cell receptor (beta chain) was profiled in a study of vaccination effects on CD4 cells after COVID-19. Overall study context: Participants were vaccinated with two doses of either the BNT162b2 or mRNA-1273 vaccine. The study's findings and limits: Only a single clone (1 of 255 vaccine-induced clones in healthy vaccinees) cross-reacted with common cold coronaviruses. Convalescent patients were scarce in the study, and it lacked early post-infection timepoints.

Details on this clone: Its antigen is as yet unknown.

Within the ViraFEST assay, antigen-specific CD4+ T cells underwent expansion with viral peptide pools prior to sequencing. On day 10 of culture, CD4+ T cells were separated out. Prior SARS-CoV-2 infection was absent in the vaccine recipients, as shown by negative nucleocapsid antibodies. IL-2 medium supplanted half the medium on days 3 and 7. Assay used: immunoSEQ multiplex PCR; TCRdb lists only in-frame clones, some missing. The table lists 73,000 or so clones, 78% of them singletons. Germline V gene sequence: CDR1 SQVTM, CDR2 ANQGSEA. This CDR3 is 13 amino acids long. V shed 4 bases and J shed 3 bases, with 12 bases lying between them.

Source: CD4+ T cells from PBMCs cultured with SARS-CoV-2 spike peptides, taken before COVID-19 vaccination. The chain is built from TRBV29-1 and TRBJ1-2; possibly TRBD1 for D (5 bases). The sequence was collected from a human donor who received a COVID-19 vaccine. In DNA, the CDR3 is TGCAGCGTTGGGCAGGGAATTGACTATGGCTACACCTTC. Translating gives CSVGQGIDYGYTF.